This paragraph covers one TCR beta chain sequence. Its antigen remains unknown. These data belong to a study of monozygotic twins with cystic fibrosis. Study conclusions and caveats: Unrelated CF individuals shared fewer identical clonotypes than monozygotic CF twins.

CDR3 length equals 13 residues. V lost 6 bases to trimming and J lost 1 base, with 9 bases between them. From germline, CDR1 is MNHEY and CDR2 SVGAGI. The protocol was immunoSEQ multiplex PCR, while the TCRdb copy is restricted to in-frame clones and leaves out a portion. The sample yields 25,000 to 30,000 clones, 95% to 97% seen once. The sequence was obtained from a girl aged 2 to 10 with cystic fibrosis. What was sequenced was blood. The chain uses TRBV6-5 and TRBJ1-2; no clear D gene. The CDR3 nucleotides are TGTGCCAGCAGCCAAGGAGGTAACTATGGCTACACCTTC. Protein: CASSQGGNYGYTF.